These 24 T cell receptor beta chains share one sample of origin, sequenced in a study of blood T cell repertoires in COVID-19. TCRdb's table, derived via immunoSEQ multiplex PCR, lists solely in-frame clones and lacks some. The repertoire holds some 340,000 clones, with 90% as singletons. Material for sequencing was PBMCs or T cells enriched from blood (not recorded which). The receptors were sampled from a woman under 40 who had been exposed to COVID-19.

The genes are TRBV18 and TRBJ1-6; possibly TRBD1 for D (6 bases). Germline V lookup: CDR1 KGHSH, CDR2 LQKENI. V gave up 2 bases and J gave up 9 bases, with 11 bases separating them. This CDR3 contains 14 residues. This CDR3 is CASSPGTKGSPLHF. CDR3 sequence (DNA): TGTGCCAGCTCACCAGGGACAAAAGGTTCACCCCTCCACTTT.

This chain uses TRBV9 with TRBJ2-7, with 11 positions matching TRBD1. Germline CDR1 SGDLS, CDR2 YYNGEE. The CDR3 spans 14 residues. The V segment lost 4 bases and the J segment 6 bases; nucleotides outside the gene matches: 6. The CDR3 coding sequence is TGTGCCAGCAGCCATGGACAGGGGGCGCGCGAGCAGTACTTC. Translated, it gives CASSHGQGAREQYF.

The chain uses TRBV10-3 and TRBJ2-2; a weak D match, TRBD2 (6 bases). Germline V gene sequence: CDR1 ENHRY, CDR2 SYGVKD. CDR3 length: 16 amino acids. V was clipped by 0 bases and J by 5 bases, with 13 bases between them. The CDR3 loop is CAISESNPGVTGELFF. CDR3 sequence (DNA): TGTGCCATCAGTGAGTCGAACCCGGGGGTAACCGGGGAGCTGTTTTTT.

The CDR3 loop is CASSFTGIAEAFF. CDR3 bases: TGTGCCAGCAGCTTTACGGGGATCGCTGAAGCTTTCTTT. This sequence joins TRBV11-1 and TRBJ1-1; D is unclear. V lost 3 bases to trimming and J lost 6 bases, with 11 bases between them. This CDR3 is 13 amino acids long. Germline assignment: CDR1 SGHAT and CDR2 FQDESV (reference sequence).

The chain has TRBV7-9 and TRBJ1-4; D is ambiguous. Between the trimmed V and J ends, which lost 4 bases and 4 bases, there was a span of 13 bases. CDR3 length equals 15 residues. Germline CDR1 SEHNR, CDR2 FQNEAQ (reference sequence). CDR3 residues: CASSSSRIDNEKLFF. CDR3 in DNA: TGTGCCAGCAGCTCGAGTCGAATTGATAATGAAAAACTGTTTTTT.

V gene TRBV2 combines with J gene TRBJ1-2, with a tentative D call TRBD1 (5 bases). CDR1 and CDR2 from the germline V gene are SNHLY and FYNNEI. The CDR3 totals 15 residues. Trimming removed 4 bases at V and 0 bases at J, with 12 bases between. CDR3 in DNA: TGTGCCAGCAGTGTTATGGGGCGAACTAACTATGGCTACACCTTC. It encodes CASSVMGRTNYGYTF.

In DNA form, the CDR3 reads TGTGCCATCGGCGCGGGGCAGCGTCGCACCGGGGAGCTGTTTTTT. It is translated as CAIGAGQRRTGELFF. V and J are TRBV10-3 and TRBJ2-2; weak D call: TRBD2 (6 bases). The CDR3 covers 15 residues. Germline CDR1 and CDR2: ENHRY and SYGVKD. The germline V and J ends were trimmed by 8 bases and 4 bases, with 17 bases remaining between them.

The V call is TRBV6-5, the J call TRBJ1-3; D is uncertain. V was trimmed by 0 bases and J by 4 bases, leaving 7 bases between them. CDR1 MNHEY and CDR2 SVGAGI come from the germline V gene. The CDR3 runs to 14 residues. The CDR3 DNA reads TGTGCCAGCAGTTACTCAAATTCAGGAAACACCATATATTTT. This sequence encodes CASSYSNSGNTIYF.

This rearrangement joins TRBV4-2 to TRBJ1-3; no firm D call. CDR3 size: 16 residues. Germline CDR1 is LGHNA and CDR2 is YNFKEQ. V was clipped by 1 base and J by 2 bases, with 12 bases between them. CDR3 residues: CASSQVQSDAGNTIYF. Written as DNA, the CDR3 is TGTGCCAGCAGCCAAGTTCAAAGCGACGCTGGAAACACCATATATTTT.

The chain employs TRBV2 and TRBJ1-5; D is unresolved. Germline-derived CDR1 and CDR2 are SNHLY and FYNNEI. CDR3 length equals 13 residues. V was pared by 6 bases and J by 2 bases, with 8 bases between. The CDR3 loop is CASREIGNQPQHF. The DNA for the CDR3 is TGTGCCAGCAGGGAGATTGGCAATCAGCCCCAGCATTTT.

The chain joins TRBV13 to TRBJ1-2; 7 nucleotides line up with TRBD1. Germline-derived CDR1 and CDR2 are PRHDT and FYEKMQ (reference sequence). Losses at the gene ends were 5 bases for V and 8 bases for J; bases not matched to a gene: 8. The CDR3 consists of 13 residues. DNA of the CDR3: TGTGCCAGCAGCAATTCAGGGGGTGAGGGCTACACCTTC. It encodes CASSNSGGEGYTF.

This clone was picked up a small number of times. The rearrangement joins TRBV13 to TRBJ1-2, with no clear D. There are 12 residues in the CDR3. Trimming stripped 5 bases from V and 4 bases from J, with 8 bases between. Per the germline V gene, CDR1 is PRHDT and CDR2 is FYEKMQ (reference sequence). The CDR3 DNA reads TGTGCCAGCAGCGAGAACCCCTATGGCTACACCTTC. Encoded protein: CASSENPYGYTF. Variable domain in full (rest from reference TRBV13 and TRBJ1-2): AAGVIQSPRHLIKEKRETATLKCYPIPRHDTVYWYQQGPGQDPQFLISFYEKMQSDKGSIPDRFSAQQFSDYHSELNMSSLELGDSALYFCASSENPYGYTFGSGTRLTVV.

This clone was observed a single time. This chain uses TRBV11-2 with TRBJ2-7; 9 bases map to TRBD1. The J segment lost 9 bases and the V segment lost 5 bases, leaving 2 bases of the junction unmatched. The CDR3 sequence is 11 residues long. The germline gives CDR1 SGHAT, CDR2 FQNNGV. CDR3 sequence reads: CASSRGQGQYF. The CDR3 DNA follows: TGTGCCAGCAGCCGGGGACAGGGGCAGTACTTC.

The rearrangement uses TRBV9 and TRBJ2-7; 8 nucleotides agree with TRBD1. The germline gives CDR1 SGDLS, CDR2 YYNGEE. This CDR3 comprises 15 residues. Trimming at V came to 0 bases and at J to 3 bases, leaving 5 bases not matched to a gene. The CDR3 protein is CASSVGGTGDYEQYF. The CDR3 DNA sequence: TGTGCCAGCAGCGTAGGGGGGACAGGAGACTACGAGCAGTACTTC.

The chain couples TRBV7-9 to TRBJ1-6, with 11 bases identical to TRBD1. The V segment lost 0 bases and the J segment 3 bases; nucleotides outside the gene matches: 1. CDR1 is SEHNR, CDR2 FQNEAQ, per germline (reference sequence). This CDR3 region has 17 residues. This CDR3 is CASSLADRGLYNSPLHF. The CDR3 DNA reads TGTGCCAGCAGCTTAGCGGACAGGGGGCTCTATAATTCACCCCTCCACTTT.

This clone showed up just once. The chain couples TRBV18 to TRBJ2-6, with D possibly being TRBD1 (5 bases). Germline CDR1 is KGHSH and CDR2 is LQKENI. With 3 bases removed from V and 2 bases from J, the gap between germline ends came to 14 bases. This CDR3 region has 17 residues. The CDR3 region is CASSPIQGTAGANVLTF. The DNA for the CDR3 is TGTGCCAGCTCACCCATTCAGGGAACAGCTGGGGCCAACGTCCTGACTTTC.

V and J are TRBV5-1 and TRBJ2-7; 10 bases agree with TRBD2. The ends lost 0 bases at V and 0 bases at J; junction bases unmatched: 3. This CDR3 comprises 16 residues. CDR1 is SGHRS, CDR2 YFSETQ, per germline. The CDR3 bases are TGCGCCAGCAGCTTGGGGCTAGCGGGGGACTCCTACGAGCAGTACTTC. Its translation is CASSLGLAGDSYEQYF.

This clone was observed once. V gene TRBV19 combines with J gene TRBJ2-1, with 9 bases that match TRBD1. With 5 bases clipped from V and 6 bases from J, the junction kept 8 bases outside the gene matches. The CDR3 runs 15 residues. Germline assignment: CDR1 LNHDA and CDR2 SQIVND (reference sequence). CDR3 residues: CASSVTGGGGNEQFF. The CDR3 nucleotides read TGTGCCAGTAGTGTCACAGGGGGCGGAGGCAATGAGCAGTTCTTC.

The chain combines TRBV14 with TRBJ1-1; unclear D gene. The CDR3 length is 19 residues. V shed 2 bases and J shed 1 base, with 23 bases lying between them. CDR1 and CDR2 from the germline V gene are SGHDN and FVKESK. CDR3 sequence reads: CASSQFEGSSFPENTEAFF. DNA for the CDR3: TGTGCCAGCAGCCAATTTGAGGGCAGCTCCTTTCCTGAGAACACTGAAGCTTTCTTT. Supplemented by reference TRBV14 and TRBJ1-1, the full variable domain reads EAGVTQFPSHSVIEKGQTVTLRCDPISGHDNLYWYRRVMGKEIKFLLHFVKESKQDESGMPNNRFLAERTGGTYSTLKVQPAELEDSGVYFCASSQFEGSSFPENTEAFFGQGTRLTVV.

The chain couples TRBV9 to TRBJ1-5, with a weak D call TRBD1 (6 bases). The V gene's germline CDR1 is SGDLS and CDR2 YYNGEE. The CDR3 is 13 amino acids. V shed 4 bases and J shed 6 bases, with 11 bases lying between them. CDR3 residues: CASSTGYGQPQHF. CDR3 bases: TGTGCCAGCAGCACAGGGTACGGTCAGCCCCAGCATTTT.

The chain joins TRBV24-1 to TRBJ2-5, with 9 bases that match TRBD2. V shed 5 bases, J shed 5 bases, and the junction held 11 bases outside the gene matches. Germline CDR1 is KGHDR and CDR2 is SFDVKD. This CDR3 has 16 amino acids. CDR3 DNA sequence: TGTGCCACCAGTGGTCGGGTAGCGGGGGTCTGGGAGACCCAGTACTTC. Its translation: CATSGRVAGVWETQYF.

This clone was observed a handful of times. This chain uses TRBV7-9 with TRBJ2-1; 9 positions agree with TRBD1. This CDR3 has 16 amino acids. Germline assignment: CDR1 SEHNR and CDR2 FQNEAQ (reference sequence). Trimming took 5 bases from V and 5 from J; bases not matched to a gene: 10. CDR3 region: CASSLDPGQGNNEQFF. The CDR3 DNA is TGTGCCAGCAGCCTAGACCCGGGACAGGGAAACAATGAGCAGTTCTTC.

V gene TRBV29-1 combines with J gene TRBJ1-2; no clear D. The germline gives CDR1 SQVTM, CDR2 ANQGSEA. V gave up 3 bases and J gave up 8 bases, with 10 bases separating them. The CDR3 has 11 residues. The CDR3 reads CSVDPGGGYTF. The CDR3 nucleotides are TGCAGCGTTGACCCAGGCGGGGGCTACACCTTC.

The rearrangement uses TRBV10-3 and TRBJ1-3; no clear D. The germline CDR1 and CDR2 sequences are ENHRY and SYGVKD. V lost 5 bases and J lost 4, with 21 bases in between. This CDR3 is 17 amino acids long. CDR3 DNA sequence: TGTGCCATCAGTCCTGGTCTAATAATCCTTGCCGGAAACACCATATATTTT. Protein sequence: CAISPGLIILAGNTIYF.